This is a list of T cell receptor beta chains from one sample in a study of blood T cell repertoires in COVID-19. Repertoires were generated with immunoSEQ multiplex PCR, while TCRdb's copy carries only in-frame clones and drops some. The sample has about 160,000 clones, around 80% seen once. Sequencing input: peripheral blood. The source is a human donor with acute or convalescent COVID-19. The donor label of this sample is uncertain. The CDR3 runs from the conserved cysteine through the conserved F or W. D genes are given only for firm matches. Expanded clones get a size class; other rows say once, few or many, or leave the size out.

clone_size: once
d_call: TRBD1
v_call: TRBV20-1
j_call: TRBJ1-2
cdr3_nt: TGCAGTGCTAGTTACAGGGGTGGCTACACCTTC
cdr3_aa: CSASYRGGYTF

clone_size: -
d_call: -
v_call: TRBV5-1
j_call: TRBJ1-1
cdr3_nt: TGCGCCAGCAGCTTGGTAATAGGGGCTGAAGCTTTCTTT
cdr3_aa: CASSLVIGAEAFF

clone_size: -
d_call: -
v_call: TRBV7-2
j_call: TRBJ2-2
cdr3_nt: TGTGCCACCCCCTTGGAACAGGGGAACACCGGGGAGCTGTTTTTT
cdr3_aa: CATPLEQGNTGELFF

clone_size: -
d_call: -
v_call: TRBV5-1
j_call: TRBJ1-6
cdr3_nt: TGCGCCAGCAGCTTGACAGGTGCTAATTCACCCCTCCACTTT
cdr3_aa: CASSLTGANSPLHF

clone_size: -
d_call: TRBD2
v_call: TRBV5-1
j_call: TRBJ2-7
cdr3_nt: TGCGCCAGCAGCTCAGCTAGCGGGGGCTACGAGCAGTACTTC
cdr3_aa: CASSSASGGYEQYF

clone_size: -
d_call: TRBD1
v_call: TRBV25-1
j_call: TRBJ1-2
cdr3_nt: TGTGCCAGCAGTGAATCGGTGGGGACAGGGCCCCGCTACACCTTC
cdr3_aa: CASSESVGTGPRYTF

clone_size: -
d_call: -
v_call: TRBV6-5
j_call: TRBJ1-5
cdr3_nt: TGTGCCAGCAGTTACGCGGGGGGGAATCAGCCCCAGCATTTT
cdr3_aa: CASSYAGGNQPQHF

clone_size: -
d_call: -
v_call: TRBV18
j_call: TRBJ2-1
cdr3_nt: TGTGCCAGCTCCCCCCCGGGGAGCGGGTGGTACAATGAGCAGTTCTTC
cdr3_aa: CASSPPGSGWYNEQFF

clone_size: -
d_call: -
v_call: TRBV5-6
j_call: TRBJ1-2
cdr3_nt: TGTGCCAGCAGCTTAAGAGACAGATCCTATGGCTACACCTTC
cdr3_aa: CASSLRDRSYGYTF

clone_size: -
d_call: -
v_call: TRBV10-3
j_call: TRBJ1-6
cdr3_nt: TGTGCCATCAGTGGGCTGAATTCACCCCTCCACTTT
cdr3_aa: CAISGLNSPLHF

clone_size: -
d_call: TRBD1
v_call: TRBV7-9
j_call: TRBJ1-1
cdr3_nt: TGTGCCAGCAGCTTACCGGGACAGGGGAACACTGAAGCTTTCTTT
cdr3_aa: CASSLPGQGNTEAFF

clone_size: -
d_call: -
v_call: TRBV4-3
j_call: TRBJ1-2
cdr3_nt: TGCGCCAGCAGCCAAGAGGTCAGGGAAGTCGACTATGGCTACACCTTC
cdr3_aa: CASSQEVREVDYGYTF

clone_size: -
d_call: TRBD1
v_call: TRBV5-6
j_call: TRBJ1-3
cdr3_nt: TGTGCCAGCAGCTTGGACAGGGGATATGCTGGAAACACCATATATTTT
cdr3_aa: CASSLDRGYAGNTIYF

clone_size: -
d_call: -
v_call: TRBV7-9
j_call: TRBJ1-1
cdr3_nt: TGTGCCAGCAGGAAATCAGGGTCCACTGAAGCTTTCTTT
cdr3_aa: CASRKSGSTEAFF

clone_size: -
d_call: -
v_call: TRBV7-9
j_call: TRBJ2-1
cdr3_nt: TGTGCCAGCACCTCTTTCAGGCAATCCTCCTACAATGAGCAGTTCTTC
cdr3_aa: CASTSFRQSSYNEQFF

clone_size: -
d_call: -
v_call: TRBV3-1/TRBV3-2
j_call: TRBJ1-6
cdr3_nt: TGTGCCAGCAGCCAAGAATCCCCTGGAGGCGGATCCTATAATTCACCCCTCCACTTT
cdr3_aa: CASSQESPGGGSYNSPLHF

clone_size: -
d_call: TRBD1
v_call: TRBV5-6
j_call: TRBJ2-1
cdr3_nt: TGTGCCAGCAGCTGGGCCGGGACAGGGGTGAAGTTCTTC
cdr3_aa: CASSWAGTGVKFF

clone_size: once
d_call: -
v_call: TRBV7-2
j_call: TRBJ1-1
cdr3_nt: TGTGCCAGCAGCTCCGACACCAACACTGAAGCTTTCTTT
cdr3_aa: CASSSDTNTEAFF

clone_size: -
d_call: -
v_call: TRBV3-1/TRBV3-2
j_call: TRBJ2-6
cdr3_nt: TGTGCCAGCAGTCCACTAAGGGGTTCTGGGGCCAACGTCCTGACTTTC
cdr3_aa: CASSPLRGSGANVLTF

clone_size: -
d_call: -
v_call: TRBV30
j_call: TRBJ2-5
cdr3_nt: TGTGCCTGGGGAGAGGAGACCCAGTACTTC
cdr3_aa: CAWGEETQYF

clone_size: -
d_call: TRBD1
v_call: TRBV15
j_call: TRBJ2-7
cdr3_nt: TGTGCCACCAGCCCAAGCCAACAGGGGGATGTCGAGCAGTACTTC
cdr3_aa: CATSPSQQGDVEQYF

clone_size: -
d_call: TRBD1
v_call: TRBV10-3
j_call: TRBJ1-1
cdr3_nt: TGTGCCATCAGTCCACAGGGGGGGAACACTGAAGCTTTCTTT
cdr3_aa: CAISPQGGNTEAFF

clone_size: -
d_call: TRBD1
v_call: TRBV19
j_call: TRBJ1-3
cdr3_nt: TGTGCCAGTAGTGAGGCTTCCGGGACAGGCCCTCACACCATATATTTT
cdr3_aa: CASSEASGTGPHTIYF

clone_size: -
d_call: -
v_call: TRBV30
j_call: TRBJ2-7
cdr3_nt: TGTGCCTGGAGTGTACTTCAGGGTGGGCTCTACGAGCAGTACTTC
cdr3_aa: CAWSVLQGGLYEQYF

clone_size: -
d_call: TRBD1
v_call: TRBV5-6
j_call: TRBJ1-3
cdr3_nt: TGTGCCAGCAGCTTATGGGACAGACCGGCAAACACCATATATTTT
cdr3_aa: CASSLWDRPANTIYF

clone_size: -
d_call: TRBD1
v_call: TRBV6-2/TRBV6-3
j_call: TRBJ1-6
cdr3_nt: TGTGCCAGCAGTTTTGGACAGGGGGCAGGTAATTCACCCCTCCACTTT
cdr3_aa: CASSFGQGAGNSPLHF

clone_size: -
d_call: -
v_call: TRBV2
j_call: TRBJ2-4
cdr3_nt: TGTGCCAGCAGTGAAAGAGTAAACATTCAGTACTTC
cdr3_aa: CASSERVNIQYF

clone_size: -
d_call: -
v_call: TRBV12-2
j_call: TRBJ2-4
cdr3_nt: TGTGCAAGTCGCTTAGAATCGGCCATCAGCGTCAAAAACATTCAGTACTTC
cdr3_aa: CASRLESAISVKNIQYF

clone_size: -
d_call: -
v_call: TRBV30
j_call: TRBJ2-1
cdr3_nt: TGTGCCTGGACCAGCGGACTGTCCCCGCAGTTCTTC
cdr3_aa: CAWTSGLSPQFF

clone_size: -
d_call: TRBD1
v_call: TRBV6-5
j_call: TRBJ1-6
cdr3_nt: TGTGCCAGCAGTCGCCGGACAGGGGGGAATTCACCCCTCCACTTT
cdr3_aa: CASSRRTGGNSPLHF

clone_size: -
d_call: TRBD2
v_call: TRBV5-8
j_call: TRBJ2-7
cdr3_nt: TGTGCCAGCAGCTTTCTAGCGGGGGCCGTCGAGCAGTACTTC
cdr3_aa: CASSFLAGAVEQYF

clone_size: -
d_call: TRBD1
v_call: TRBV5-6
j_call: TRBJ1-6
cdr3_nt: TGTGCCAGCAGCTTTCTGGACAGGGGGAGTTCACCCCTCCACTTT
cdr3_aa: CASSFLDRGSSPLHF

clone_size: -
d_call: -
v_call: TRBV5-6
j_call: TRBJ2-7
cdr3_nt: TGTGCCAGCAGCTTGGGGGTGTCGGGCTACGAGCAGTACTTC
cdr3_aa: CASSLGVSGYEQYF

clone_size: -
d_call: -
v_call: TRBV2
j_call: TRBJ1-5
cdr3_nt: TGTGCCAGCAGTGAACCGGGGGGCGGGCAGCCCCAGCATTTT
cdr3_aa: CASSEPGGGQPQHF

clone_size: -
d_call: TRBD1
v_call: TRBV2
j_call: TRBJ1-5
cdr3_nt: TGTGCCAGCAGTGAAGGGTTAGGGGGCGCGAGCAATCAGCCCCAGCATTTT
cdr3_aa: CASSEGLGGASNQPQHF

clone_size: -
d_call: TRBD1
v_call: TRBV5-4
j_call: TRBJ2-7
cdr3_nt: TGTGCCAGCAGCTTGCAGGGGGCGAGGGCCTACGAGCAGTACTTC
cdr3_aa: CASSLQGARAYEQYF

clone_size: -
d_call: -
v_call: TRBV2
j_call: TRBJ1-5
cdr3_nt: TGTGCCAGCAGTGAAAACAGGAATCAGCCCCAGCATTTT
cdr3_aa: CASSENRNQPQHF

clone_size: -
d_call: -
v_call: TRBV30
j_call: TRBJ1-5
cdr3_nt: TGTGCCTGGAGTGAAGGGGCAGCTCGCCAGCCCCAGCATTTT
cdr3_aa: CAWSEGAARQPQHF

clone_size: -
d_call: TRBD2
v_call: TRBV5-1
j_call: TRBJ2-5
cdr3_nt: TGCGCCAGCAGCCCGGTAGCGGGGGGCGGTAAGACCCAGTACTTC
cdr3_aa: CASSPVAGGGKTQYF

clone_size: once
d_call: -
v_call: TRBV2
j_call: TRBJ2-6
cdr3_nt: TGTGCCAGCACGCCTGGAGCTGGGGCCAACGTCCTGACTTTC
cdr3_aa: CASTPGAGANVLTF

clone_size: -
d_call: -
v_call: TRBV19
j_call: TRBJ1-4
cdr3_nt: TGTGCCAGTACTCTATCACAGGGTCAGAATGAAAAACTGTTTTTT
cdr3_aa: CASTLSQGQNEKLFF

clone_size: -
d_call: TRBD2
v_call: TRBV2
j_call: TRBJ2-7
cdr3_nt: TGTGCCACCCAGGCGGGACTAGCGGGGGGTGCCTCCTACGAGCAGTACTTC
cdr3_aa: CATQAGLAGGASYEQYF

clone_size: -
d_call: TRBD1
v_call: TRBV18
j_call: TRBJ1-2
cdr3_nt: TGTGCCAGCTCACCGCTGGACAGGGTATATGGCTACACCTTC
cdr3_aa: CASSPLDRVYGYTF

clone_size: few
d_call: -
v_call: TRBV7-3
j_call: TRBJ1-1
cdr3_nt: TGTGCCAGCAGCTTAAATCAGGGTGTGGGGACTGAAGCTTTCTTT
cdr3_aa: CASSLNQGVGTEAFF

clone_size: -
d_call: -
v_call: TRBV5-1
j_call: TRBJ1-4
cdr3_nt: TGCGCCAGCAGCTCGCTTGGCCGGGGGGCCGATGAAAAACTGTTTTTT
cdr3_aa: CASSSLGRGADEKLFF

clone_size: -
d_call: TRBD2
v_call: TRBV30
j_call: TRBJ2-1
cdr3_nt: TGTGCCGTAGCGGGGGGGAGCTCCTACAATGAGCAGTTCTTC
cdr3_aa: CAVAGGSSYNEQFF

clone_size: -
d_call: -
v_call: TRBV6-2/TRBV6-3
j_call: TRBJ1-5
cdr3_nt: TGTGCCAGCAGCCTCGGGACATACGGCGGTCAGCCCCAGCATTTT
cdr3_aa: CASSLGTYGGQPQHF

clone_size: -
d_call: TRBD1
v_call: TRBV7-9
j_call: TRBJ1-6
cdr3_nt: TGTGCCAGCAGCTCTTGGGACAGGAAAGATTCACCCCTCCACTTT
cdr3_aa: CASSSWDRKDSPLHF

clone_size: -
d_call: TRBD1
v_call: TRBV5-1
j_call: TRBJ1-1
cdr3_nt: TGCGCCAGCAGCCCGGGACAGGCGGGTACTGAAGCTTTCTTT
cdr3_aa: CASSPGQAGTEAFF

clone_size: -
d_call: -
v_call: TRBV20-1
j_call: TRBJ2-5
cdr3_nt: TGCAGTGCACCCCTCGGGACCCAGTACTTC
cdr3_aa: CSAPLGTQYF

clone_size: -
d_call: -
v_call: TRBV3-1/TRBV3-2
j_call: TRBJ1-5
cdr3_nt: TGTGCCAGCAGCCAAGGGGGCGCAACCGGTCAGCCCCAGCATTTT
cdr3_aa: CASSQGGATGQPQHF

clone_size: -
d_call: -
v_call: TRBV5-1
j_call: TRBJ1-4
cdr3_nt: TGCGCCAGCAGCTTACGAGCAACAGGGAATAGCGAAAAACTGTTTTTT
cdr3_aa: CASSLRATGNSEKLFF

clone_size: once
d_call: -
v_call: TRBV5-1
j_call: TRBJ1-2
cdr3_nt: TGCGCCAGCAGCTTGGAACCAGGAATATCTAACTATGGCTACACCTTC
cdr3_aa: CASSLEPGISNYGYTF

clone_size: few
d_call: -
v_call: TRBV5-4
j_call: TRBJ1-3
cdr3_nt: TGTGCCAGCAGAGAAAGCGGGGGAAACACCATATATTTT
cdr3_aa: CASRESGGNTIYF

clone_size: -
d_call: -
v_call: TRBV6-6
j_call: TRBJ1-1
cdr3_nt: TGTGCCAGCAGTTACTCGCTACAGTCTGGGACTGAAGCTTTCTTT
cdr3_aa: CASSYSLQSGTEAFF

clone_size: -
d_call: TRBD1
v_call: TRBV7-2
j_call: TRBJ2-1
cdr3_nt: TGTGCCAGCAGCATGGGACAGGGCCTCTACAATGAGCAGTTCTTC
cdr3_aa: CASSMGQGLYNEQFF

clone_size: -
d_call: -
v_call: TRBV5-1
j_call: TRBJ2-2
cdr3_nt: TGCGCCAGCAGCTTCACTGAGAACACCGGGGAGCTGTTTTTT
cdr3_aa: CASSFTENTGELFF

clone_size: -
d_call: TRBD1
v_call: TRBV29-1
j_call: TRBJ1-4
cdr3_nt: TGCAGCGTTGAAGCGAGGCAGGGGGATGAAAAACTGTTTTTT
cdr3_aa: CSVEARQGDEKLFF

clone_size: -
d_call: TRBD1
v_call: TRBV30
j_call: TRBJ1-2
cdr3_nt: TGTGCCTGGAGTTCCGGGACAGGGAATATCTATGGCTACACCTTC
cdr3_aa: CAWSSGTGNIYGYTF